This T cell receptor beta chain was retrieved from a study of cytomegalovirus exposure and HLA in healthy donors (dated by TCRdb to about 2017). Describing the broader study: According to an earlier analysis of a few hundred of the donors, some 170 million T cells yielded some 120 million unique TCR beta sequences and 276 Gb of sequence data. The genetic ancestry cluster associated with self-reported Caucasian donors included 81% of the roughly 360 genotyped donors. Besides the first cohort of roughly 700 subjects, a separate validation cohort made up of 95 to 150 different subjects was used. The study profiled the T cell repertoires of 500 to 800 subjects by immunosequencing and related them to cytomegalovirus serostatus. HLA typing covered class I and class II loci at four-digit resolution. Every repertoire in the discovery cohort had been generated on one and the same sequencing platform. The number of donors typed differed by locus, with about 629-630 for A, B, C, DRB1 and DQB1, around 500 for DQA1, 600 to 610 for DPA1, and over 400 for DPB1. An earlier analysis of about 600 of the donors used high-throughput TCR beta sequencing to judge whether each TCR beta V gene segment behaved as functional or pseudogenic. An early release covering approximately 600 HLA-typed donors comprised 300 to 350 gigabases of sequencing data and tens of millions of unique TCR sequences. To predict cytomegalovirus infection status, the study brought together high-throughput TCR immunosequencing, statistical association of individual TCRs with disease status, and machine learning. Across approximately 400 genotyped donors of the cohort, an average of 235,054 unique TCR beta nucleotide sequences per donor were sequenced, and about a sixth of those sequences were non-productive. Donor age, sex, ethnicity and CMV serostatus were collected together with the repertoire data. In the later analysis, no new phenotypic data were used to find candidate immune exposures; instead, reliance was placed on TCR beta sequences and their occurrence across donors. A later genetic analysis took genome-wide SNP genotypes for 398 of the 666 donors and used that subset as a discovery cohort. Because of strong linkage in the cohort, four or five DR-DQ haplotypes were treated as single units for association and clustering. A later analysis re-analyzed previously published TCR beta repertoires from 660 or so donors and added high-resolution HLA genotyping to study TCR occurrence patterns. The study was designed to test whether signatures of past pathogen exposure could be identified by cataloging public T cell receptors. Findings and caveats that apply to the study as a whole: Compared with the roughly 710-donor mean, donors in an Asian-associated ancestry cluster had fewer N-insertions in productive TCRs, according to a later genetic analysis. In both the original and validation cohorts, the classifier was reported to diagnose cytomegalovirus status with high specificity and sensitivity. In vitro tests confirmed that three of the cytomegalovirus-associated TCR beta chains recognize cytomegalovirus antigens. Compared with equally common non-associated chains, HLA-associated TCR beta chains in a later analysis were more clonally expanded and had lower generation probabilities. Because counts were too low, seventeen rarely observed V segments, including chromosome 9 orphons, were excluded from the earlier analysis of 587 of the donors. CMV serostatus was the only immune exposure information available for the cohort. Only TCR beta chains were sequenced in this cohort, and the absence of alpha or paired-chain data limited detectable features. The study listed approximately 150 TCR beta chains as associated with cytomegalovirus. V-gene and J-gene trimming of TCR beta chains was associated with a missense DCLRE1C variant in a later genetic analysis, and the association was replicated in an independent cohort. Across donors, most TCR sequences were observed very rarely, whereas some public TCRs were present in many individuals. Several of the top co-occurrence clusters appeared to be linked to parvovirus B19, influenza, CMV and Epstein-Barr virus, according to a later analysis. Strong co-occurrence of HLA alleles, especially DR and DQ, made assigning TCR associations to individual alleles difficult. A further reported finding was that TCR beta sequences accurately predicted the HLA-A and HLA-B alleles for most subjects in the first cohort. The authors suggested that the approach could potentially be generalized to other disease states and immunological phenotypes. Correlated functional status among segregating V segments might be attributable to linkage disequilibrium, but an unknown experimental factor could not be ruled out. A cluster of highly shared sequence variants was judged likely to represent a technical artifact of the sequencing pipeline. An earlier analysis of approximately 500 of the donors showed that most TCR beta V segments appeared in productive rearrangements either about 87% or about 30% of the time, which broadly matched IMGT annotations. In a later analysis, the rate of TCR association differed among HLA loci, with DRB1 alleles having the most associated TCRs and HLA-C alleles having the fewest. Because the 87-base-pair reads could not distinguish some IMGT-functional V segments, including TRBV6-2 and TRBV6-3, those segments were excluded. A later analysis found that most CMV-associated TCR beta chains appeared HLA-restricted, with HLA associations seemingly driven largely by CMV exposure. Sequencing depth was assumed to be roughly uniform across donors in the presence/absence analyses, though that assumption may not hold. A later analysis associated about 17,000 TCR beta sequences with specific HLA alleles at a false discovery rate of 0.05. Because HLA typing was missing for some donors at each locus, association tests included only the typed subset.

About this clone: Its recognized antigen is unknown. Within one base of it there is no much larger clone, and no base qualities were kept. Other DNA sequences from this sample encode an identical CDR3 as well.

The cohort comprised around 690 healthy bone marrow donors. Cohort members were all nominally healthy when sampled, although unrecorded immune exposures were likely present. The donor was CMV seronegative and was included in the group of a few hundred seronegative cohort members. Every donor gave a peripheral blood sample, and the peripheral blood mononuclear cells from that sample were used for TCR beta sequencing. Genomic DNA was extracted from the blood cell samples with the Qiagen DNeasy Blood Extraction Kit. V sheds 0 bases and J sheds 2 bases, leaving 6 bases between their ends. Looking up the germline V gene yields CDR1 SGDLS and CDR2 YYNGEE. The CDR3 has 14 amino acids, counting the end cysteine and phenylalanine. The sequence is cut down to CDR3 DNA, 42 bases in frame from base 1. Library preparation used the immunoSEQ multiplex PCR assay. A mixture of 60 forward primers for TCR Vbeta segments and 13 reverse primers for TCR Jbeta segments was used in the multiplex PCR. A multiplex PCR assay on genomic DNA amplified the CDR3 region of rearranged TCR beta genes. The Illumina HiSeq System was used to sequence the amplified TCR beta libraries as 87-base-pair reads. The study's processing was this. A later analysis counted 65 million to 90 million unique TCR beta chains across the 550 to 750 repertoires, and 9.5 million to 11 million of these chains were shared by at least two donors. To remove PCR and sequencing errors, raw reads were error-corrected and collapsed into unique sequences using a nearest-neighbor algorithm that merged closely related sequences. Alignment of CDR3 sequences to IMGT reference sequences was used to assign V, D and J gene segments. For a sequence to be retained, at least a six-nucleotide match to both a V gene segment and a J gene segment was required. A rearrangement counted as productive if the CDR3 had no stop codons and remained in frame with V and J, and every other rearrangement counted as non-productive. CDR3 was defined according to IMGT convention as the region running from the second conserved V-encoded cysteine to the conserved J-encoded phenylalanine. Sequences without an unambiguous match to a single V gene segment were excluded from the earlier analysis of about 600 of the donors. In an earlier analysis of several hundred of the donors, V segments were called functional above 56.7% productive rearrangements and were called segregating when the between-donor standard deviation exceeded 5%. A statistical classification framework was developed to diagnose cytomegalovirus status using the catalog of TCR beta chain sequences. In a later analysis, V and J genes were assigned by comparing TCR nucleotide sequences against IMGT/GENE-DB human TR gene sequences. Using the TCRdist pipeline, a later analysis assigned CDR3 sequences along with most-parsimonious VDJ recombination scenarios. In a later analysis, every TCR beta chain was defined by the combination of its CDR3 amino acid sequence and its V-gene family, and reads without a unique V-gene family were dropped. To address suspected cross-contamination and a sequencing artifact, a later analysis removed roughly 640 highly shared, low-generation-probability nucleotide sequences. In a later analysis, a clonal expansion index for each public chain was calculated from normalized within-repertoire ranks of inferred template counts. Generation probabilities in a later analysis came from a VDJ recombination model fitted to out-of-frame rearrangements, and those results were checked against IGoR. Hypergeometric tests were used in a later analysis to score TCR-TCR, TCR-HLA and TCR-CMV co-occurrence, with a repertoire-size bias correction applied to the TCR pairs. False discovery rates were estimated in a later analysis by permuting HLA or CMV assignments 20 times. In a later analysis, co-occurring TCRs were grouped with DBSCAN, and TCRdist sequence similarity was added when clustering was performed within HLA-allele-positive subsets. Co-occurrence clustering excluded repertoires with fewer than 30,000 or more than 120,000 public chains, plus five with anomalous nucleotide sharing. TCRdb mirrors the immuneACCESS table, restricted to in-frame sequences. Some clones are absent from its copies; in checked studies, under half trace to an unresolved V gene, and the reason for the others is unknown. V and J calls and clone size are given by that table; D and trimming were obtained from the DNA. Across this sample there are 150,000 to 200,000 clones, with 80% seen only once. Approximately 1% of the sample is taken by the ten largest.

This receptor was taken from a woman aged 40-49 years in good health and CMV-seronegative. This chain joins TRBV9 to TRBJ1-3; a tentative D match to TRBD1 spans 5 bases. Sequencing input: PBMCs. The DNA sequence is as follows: TGTGCCAGCAGCGTAGGGGGGGCTGGAAACACCATATATTTT. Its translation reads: CASSVGGAGNTIYF.